This TCR beta chain derives from a study of blood T cell repertoires in COVID-19. Study information: Acute and convalescent COVID-19 specimens originated in the United States, Italy and Spain. T cells, B-cell-depleted T cells, or PBMCs provided the cDNA or gDNA that served as material.

V lost 4 bases, J lost 4 bases, and 9 bases stayed unmatched. The V gene's germline CDR1 is GTSNPN and CDR2 SVGIG (reference sequence). The CDR3 is 14 residues long. Original handling: Nucleated cell number was recorded as an estimate derived from reference gene primer amplification. Sequenced by immunoSEQ multiplex PCR; TCRdb stores in-frame clones only, minus some. V and J calls and clone size follow that table, whereas D and trimming were derived from the DNA. Of 160,000 or so clones listed, about nine tenths are singletons. Sequenced input: peripheral blood. The gene calls are TRBV30 and TRBJ1-1, with 7 bases matching TRBD1. This clonotype was sampled from a woman aged 70-85 years with acute or convalescent COVID-19. DNA for the CDR3: TGTGCCTGGAATTTGCAGGGGGGTGTCACTGAAGCTTTCTTT. Encoded protein: CAWNLQGGVTEAFF.